These 26 T cell receptor beta chains were all obtained from the same sample, sequenced in a study of blood T cell repertoires in COVID-19. Profiling relied on immunoSEQ multiplex PCR, and the TCRdb table lists in-frame clones only, not all of them. The sample lists over 350,000 clones, approximately 88% occurring once. Material for sequencing was PBMCs or T cells enriched from blood (not recorded which). These receptors came from a young woman with acute COVID-19.

This sequence joins TRBV18 and TRBJ1-4; TRBD1 might be the D (6 bases). CDR1 is KGHSH, CDR2 LQKENI, per germline. Between the trimmed V and J ends, which lost 1 base and 6 bases, there was a span of 9 bases. The CDR3 loop spans 14 amino acids. DNA of the CDR3: TGTGCCAGCTCACCACAGCGACAGGATGAAAAACTGTTTTTT. Translation: CASSPQRQDEKLFF.

The chain carries TRBV6-4 and TRBJ2-7; 9 positions agree with TRBD2. The length of the CDR3 is 16 residues. Losses at the gene ends were 0 bases for V and 4 bases for J; bases not matched to a gene: 7. CDR1 and CDR2 (germline): MRHNA, SNTAGT. CDR3 DNA: TGTGCCAGCAGTGACTCCATAAGCGGGGGGTCTTACGAGCAGTACTTC. Translation gives CASSDSISGGSYEQYF.

The chain employs TRBV14 and TRBJ2-3, with TRBD1 identical over 11 bases. This CDR3 is built from 20 residues. Germline trimming cut 3 bases from V and 3 bases from J; bases unmatched to any gene: 17. From germline, CDR1 is SGHDN and CDR2 FVKESK. CDR3: CASSHGTGTGGIGWTDTQYF. DNA of the CDR3: TGTGCCAGCAGCCACGGAACGGGGACAGGGGGAATCGGGTGGACAGATACGCAGTATTTT.

J is TRBJ1-1 and V is TRBV18; no definite D call. CDR1 is KGHSH and CDR2 is LQKENI in the germline V gene. This CDR3 spans 13 amino acids. V gave up 8 bases and J gave up 0 bases, with 10 bases separating them. The CDR3 coding sequence is TGTGCCAGCCGGAGGGCCCTGAACACTGAAGCTTTCTTT. Its protein is CASRRALNTEAFF.

The chain uses TRBV7-3 and TRBJ1-5; D uncertain. The CDR3 is made up of 14 amino acids. The germline V gene encodes CDR1 SGHTA and CDR2 FQGTGA. V was trimmed by 5 bases and J by 2 bases, leaving 10 bases between them. The CDR3: CASSPPGGNQPQHF. DNA of the CDR3: TGTGCCAGCAGCCCCCCGGGAGGCAATCAGCCCCAGCATTTT.

J is TRBJ1-2 and V is TRBV6-1; the match to TRBD1 covers 7 bases. V shed 2 bases, J shed 5 bases, and the junction held 14 bases outside the gene matches. CDR3 length: 17 amino acids. Germline CDR1 reads MNHNS; CDR2 reads SASEGT. CDR3 in DNA: TGTGCCAGCAGTGAAATCCTACAGGGGATAGGATGGTATGGCTACACCTTC. Protein: CASSEILQGIGWYGYTF.

The rearrangement joins TRBV4-3 to TRBJ1-4, with a tentative D call TRBD1 (5 bases). The V gene lost 0 bases and the J gene lost 7 bases, with 15 bases spanning the gap. Looked up from germline, CDR1 is LGHNA and CDR2 is YSLEER. This CDR3 is built from 16 residues. CDR3 loop: CASSQDGGPLSEKLFF. As DNA, the CDR3 is TGCGCCAGCAGCCAAGACGGGGGACCCCTTAGTGAAAAACTGTTTTTT.

CDR3 region: CASSDTGGYGYTF. The CDR3 coding sequence is TGTGCCAGCAGTGACACAGGGGGCTATGGCTACACCTTC. This chain connects TRBV6-4 to TRBJ1-2; 8 bases are a match to TRBD1. The germline gives CDR1 MRHNA, CDR2 SNTAGT. The V and J ends lost 2 bases and 4 bases, in that order; junction bases with no gene match: 0. The CDR3 is 13 residues long.

J is TRBJ2-7 and V is TRBV10-2; D is possibly TRBD2 (6 bases). Deletions cut 8 bases from V and 4 bases from J, with 12 bases between. This CDR3 has 12 amino acids. The V gene's germline CDR1 is WSHSY and CDR2 SAAADI. For the CDR3, the DNA is TGCGCCAGCGGGGAGGCCTTATACGAGCAGTACTTC. Protein product: CASGEALYEQYF.

The gene calls are TRBV10-1 and TRBJ2-2; the match to TRBD1 covers 8 bases. V dropped 2 bases and J dropped 5; count of bases not matched to a gene: 13. Germline V gene sequence: CDR1 WNHNN, CDR2 SYGVQD (reference sequence). This CDR3 is 18 amino acids long. CDR3 in DNA: TGCGCCAGCAGTGAGCCCCGGGGCAGGGGGCGAGAAACCGGGGAGCTGTTTTTT. Amino acid sequence: CASSEPRGRGRETGELFF.

The gene calls are TRBV14 and TRBJ2-1, with 8 bases lining up with TRBD2. The CDR3 contains 19 residues. CDR1 is SGHDN and CDR2 is FVKESK in the germline V gene. With V trimmed by 2 bases and J by 5 bases, 17 bases remained unmatched. The CDR3 loop reads CASSQYPAVYPGGDNEQFF. For the CDR3, the DNA is TGTGCCAGCAGCCAATACCCCGCCGTGTACCCCGGGGGGGACAATGAGCAGTTCTTC.

A single count supports this clone. The chain recombines TRBV28 with TRBJ1-6; no reliable D call. CDR3 size: 15 residues. Trimming pared 6 bases from V and 0 bases from J, leaving 9 bases between. Germline V gene data show CDR1 as MDHEN and CDR2 as SYDVKM. For the CDR3, the DNA is TGTGCCAGCAGGTTCGCCAGCTCCTATAATTCACCCCTCCACTTT. It specifies CASRFASSYNSPLHF.

The chain joins TRBV6-1 to TRBJ1-1; the match to TRBD1 covers 7 bases. Trimming at V came to 4 bases and at J to 1 base, leaving 9 bases not matched to a gene. Germline CDR1 is MNHNS and CDR2 is SASEGT. This CDR3 is 16 amino acids long. CDR3 region: CASSVRQGGANTEAFF. The CDR3 DNA reads as TGTGCCAGCAGTGTGAGACAGGGTGGCGCGAACACTGAAGCTTTCTTT.

As concerns this clone: One junction end disagrees with the germline gene, perhaps due to a read error. This chain joins TRBV24-1 and TRBJ2-1, with 10 bases identical to TRBD1. The CDR3 has 12 amino acids. Per germline, CDR1 KGHDR and CDR2 SFDVKD. The CDR3 DNA is TGTGCCACCAGTGACCGTGACAGGGGGCAAGTCTTC. Residues: CATSDRDRGQVF.

The rearrangement links TRBV6-5 to TRBJ2-7; 9 nucleotides align to TRBD1. Unmatched junction bases numbered 4, after V lost 2 bases and J lost 5 bases. The CDR3 has 14 amino acids. Germline assignment: CDR1 MNHEY and CDR2 SVGAGI. CDR3 DNA: TGTGCCAGCAGTTACGGGACAGGGAACCACGAGCAGTACTTC. Its protein is CASSYGTGNHEQYF.

The rearrangement joins TRBV28 to TRBJ2-2, with D unclear. V gave up 7 bases and J gave up 8 bases, with 8 bases separating them. Germline lookup yields CDR1 MDHEN and CDR2 SYDVKM. The CDR3 has 11 amino acids. The CDR3 reads CASTEAGELFF. Here the CDR3 DNA reads TGTGCCAGCACTGAGGCGGGGGAGCTGTTTTTT.

The rearrangement joins TRBV2 to TRBJ1-4; no reliable D call. This CDR3 spans 13 amino acids. V was shortened by 4 bases and J by 8 bases, with 11 bases between the two germline ends. Germline V gives CDR1 SNHLY, CDR2 FYNNEI. The DNA of the CDR3 is TGTGCCAGCAGTGTTCCGGGTGGGGAAAAACTGTTTTTT. Its translation is CASSVPGGEKLFF.

This chain links TRBV20-1 with TRBJ2-1; 10 positions agree with TRBD2. CDR3 length equals 16 residues. Germline V gene sequence: CDR1 DFQATT, CDR2 SNEGSKA (reference sequence). V trimming: 3 bases; J trimming: 5 bases; junction bases outside the gene matches: 10. The CDR3 nucleotides are TGCAGTGCTAGTTCTAGCGGGGGAATACAAAACAATGAGCAGTTCTTC. This sequence encodes CSASSSGGIQNNEQFF.

The chain employs TRBV3-1 (or the pseudogene TRBV3-2) and TRBJ2-7; 7 bases line up with TRBD1. Germline V gives CDR1 LGHDT, CDR2 YNNKEL (reference sequence). V dropped 4 bases and J dropped 3; count of bases not matched to a gene: 12. The CDR3 covers 16 residues. In nucleotides, the CDR3 is TGTGCCAGCAGCCCCCCTGTGGAGACAGGGATCTACGAGCAGTACTTC. This encodes CASSPPVETGIYEQYF.

This chain links TRBV20-1 with TRBJ1-2, with a tentative D call TRBD1 (6 bases). Germline V gives CDR1 DFQATT, CDR2 SNEGSKA (reference sequence). Between the trimmed V and J ends, which lost 4 bases and 7 bases, there was a span of 10 bases. The CDR3 is made up of 11 amino acids. The CDR3 sequence is CSATGQSGYTF. Written as DNA, the CDR3 is TGCAGTGCTACGGGACAATCTGGCTACACCTTC.

The gene calls are TRBV29-1 and TRBJ1-4, with 12 bases lining up with TRBD1. The CDR3 consists of 16 residues. Germline CDR1 and CDR2: SQVTM and ANQGSEA. Trimming removed 6 bases from V and 3 bases from J; junction bases left unmatched: 8. The CDR3 loop reads CSVPGQGAEANEKLFF. The DNA of the CDR3 is TGCAGCGTCCCGGGACAGGGGGCTGAGGCTAATGAAAAACTGTTTTTT.

The rearrangement uses TRBV29-1 and TRBJ1-1; D uncertain. The germline V and J ends were trimmed by 3 bases and 2 bases, with 7 bases remaining between them. CDR3 length: 12 residues. CDR1 and CDR2 from the germline V gene are SQVTM and ANQGSEA. CDR3 in DNA: TGCAGCGTTGATCGCAGAAACACTGAAGCTTTCTTT. This encodes CSVDRRNTEAFF.

This sequence joins TRBV3-1 (or the pseudogene TRBV3-2) and TRBJ1-2; unclear D gene. Looked up from germline, CDR1 is LGHDT and CDR2 is YNNKEL (reference sequence). This CDR3 is 14 amino acids long. V was pared by 3 bases and J by 8 bases, with 16 bases between. This CDR3 reads CASSHDTEGEGYTF. The CDR3 nucleotides read TGTGCCAGCAGCCATGATACCGAGGGAGAGGGCTACACCTTC.

The CDR3 reads CASSVYRGLVYTEAFF. DNA of the CDR3: TGTGCCAGCAGCGTATACAGGGGATTAGTATACACTGAAGCTTTCTTT. This rearrangement joins TRBV7-9 to TRBJ1-1, with TRBD1 matching over 7 bases. V lost 5 bases to trimming and J lost 3 bases; unmatched junction nucleotides: 12. CDR1 is SEHNR and CDR2 is FQNEAQ in the germline V gene (reference sequence). There are 16 residues in the CDR3.

The genes are TRBV6-5 and TRBJ2-1; TRBD2 might be the D (6 bases). The V and J ends lost 7 bases and 3 bases respectively, with 13 bases between them. The V gene's germline CDR1 is MNHEY and CDR2 SVGAGI. CDR3 length: 14 amino acids. The CDR3 is CASKPGLIYNEQFF. In nucleotides, the CDR3 is TGTGCCAGCAAGCCGGGACTTATCTACAATGAGCAGTTCTTC.

This clone came up a few times. The J gene is TRBJ2-1, the V gene TRBV19; 12 nucleotides agree with TRBD2. The CDR3 loop spans 15 amino acids. Trimming cost V 3 bases and J 9 bases; bases outside gene matches: 6. In germline, CDR1 is LNHDA, CDR2 SQIVND (reference sequence). The CDR3 nucleotides are TGTGCCAGTAGTATCCAGACTAGCGGGGGTGGTGAGCAGTTCTTC. It is translated as CASSIQTSGGGEQFF.